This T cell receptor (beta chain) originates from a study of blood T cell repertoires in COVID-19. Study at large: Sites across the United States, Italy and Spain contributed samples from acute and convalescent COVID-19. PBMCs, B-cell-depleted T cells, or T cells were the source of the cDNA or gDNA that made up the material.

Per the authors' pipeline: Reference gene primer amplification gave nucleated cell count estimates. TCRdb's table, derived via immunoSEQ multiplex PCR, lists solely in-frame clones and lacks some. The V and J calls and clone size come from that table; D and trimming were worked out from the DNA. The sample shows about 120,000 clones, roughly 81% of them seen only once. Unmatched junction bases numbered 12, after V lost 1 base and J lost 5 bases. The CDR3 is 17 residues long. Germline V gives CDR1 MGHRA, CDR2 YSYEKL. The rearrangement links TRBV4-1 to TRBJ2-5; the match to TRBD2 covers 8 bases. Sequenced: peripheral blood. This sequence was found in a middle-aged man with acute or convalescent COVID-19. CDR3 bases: TGCGCCAGCAGCCAAGTTACAAGCAGCGGGGGTACGGAGACCCAGTACTTC. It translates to CASSQVTSSGGTETQYF.